The clone carrying this T cell receptor beta chain has more than one count but fewer than ten. Its cognate antigen is unknown. V lost 3 bases to trimming and J lost 4 bases, with 7 bases between them. Per the germline V gene, CDR1 is MNHNY and CDR2 is SVGAGI (reference sequence). The CDR3 has 12 amino acids. This entry belongs to a study of cytomegalovirus exposure and HLA in healthy donors. Study-level background: A data release that came early held roughly 90 million unique TCRs from HLA-typed donors.

Vbeta (60) and Jbeta (13) primers were used in the PCR. Using immunoSEQ multiplex PCR, the repertoire was profiled, and TCRdb retains in-frame clones only, with some absent. The sample has approximately 180,000 clones, more than 9.5% seen once. Overall study results and limits: Donor immune exposure was known only as CMV serostatus. Some highly shared sequence variants likely arose as a pipeline artifact.

Sequenced material: PBMCs. The chain has TRBV6-6 and TRBJ2-7; D remains unclear. This TCR was sampled from a man between 50 and 59 years old in good health and CMV-seropositive. The CDR3 sequence: CASSYTVYEQYF. The CDR3 coding sequence is TGTGCCAGCAGTTATACTGTATACGAGCAGTACTTC.